The following is a TCR beta chain sequence with its context. What it binds is not known. The sample belongs to a study of PD-1 blockade in classical Hodgkin lymphoma. About the study: Patients got intravenous nivolumab 3 mg/kg every 2 weeks.

The CDR3 is made up of 18 amino acids. The germline V gene has CDR1 MNHEY and CDR2 SMNVEV (reference sequence). V shed 2 bases and J shed 5 bases, with 25 bases lying between them. Produced via immunoSEQ multiplex PCR; TCRdb's table is partial and in-frame only. Counted here are 30,000 or so clones, 75% to 95% occurring once; the ten biggest clones make up about 0.24%. Study-wide results and caveats: Those achieving complete response showed baseline diversity like newly diagnosed patients. Possibly reflecting disease activity or prior therapy, repertoire differences have causes that remain undefined.

Every patient was affected by relapse after autologous stem cell transplantation, while exposure to brentuximab vedotin was not uniform. Negative selection with magnetic separation was used to purify CD4+ T cells from thawed PBMCs. The study recorded best responses of complete response, partial response or progressive disease. This rearrangement joins TRBV27 to TRBJ2-7, with D tentatively TRBD1 (8 bases). This receptor was obtained from a human donor with classical Hodgkin lymphoma. Sequenced material: CD4+ T cells from blood, taken at baseline. The CDR3 nucleotides are TGTGCCAGCAGTTTAGGCCCCCCTCACGGACAGGGAGGGAACGAGCAGTACTTC. Translated, it gives CASSLGPPHGQGGNEQYF.